This T cell receptor beta chain was found in a study of T cell repertoires in cytomegalovirus infection. Study information: Public TCR beta signature analysis indicated the presence of both CMV infection and matching HLA type. Broader study findings: Identification of carriers of CMV plus the relevant HLA was performed using cumulative public TCR beta family frequency.

TCRdb analysed the reads with MiXCR anew, one entry per CDR3 protein. The table has approximately 500,000 distinct CDR3 sequences, 26% seen once; the top ten hold 13%. This clonotype was counted once. What it binds is not known. Germline V gene data show CDR1 as DFQATT and CDR2 as SNEGSKA (reference sequence). Trimming stripped 0 bases from V and 7 bases from J, with 9 bases between. The CDR3 totals 12 residues. This rearrangement joins TRBV20-1 to TRBJ1-1; D unclear. This clonotype originated in a human donor in good health (CMV status not recorded). Some clones in this sample may be carry-over from other donors' samples. The material sequenced was PBMCs. Here the CDR3 DNA reads TGCAGTGCTAGAGATCGACATCTTGAAGCTTTCTTT. It codes for CSARDRHLEAFF.